This T cell receptor (beta chain) came from a study of T cells in Graves' hyperthyroidism and ophthalmopathy. Points from the study as a whole: From stable hyperthyroidism, ophthalmopathy was set apart by a 13 V-J model.

The source material, RNA transcripts, was used to amplify TCR beta CDR3 regions. Using the HTBI primer set, a first-round RT-PCR was run on the TCR CDR3. Each CDR3 protein is one row after TCRdb ran MiXCR on the multiplex PCR reads. The sample consists of about 620,000 distinct CDR3 sequences, around 15% of them appearing once. This clonotype was recorded many times. As yet, its antigen is unknown. In patients aged 18 to 65, hyperthyroidism was newly diagnosed, with duration under 2 months. The clonotype originates from a woman in her thirties with Graves' hyperthyroidism. The sequenced sample was blood.

Here the CDR3 DNA reads TGTGCCAGCTCGCTGACAGGGGGCAAGGGGACCCAGTACTTC. Translating it yields CASSLTGGKGTQYF. J is TRBJ2-5 and V is TRBV18; 10 nucleotides agree with TRBD1. Germline V lookup: CDR1 KGHSH, CDR2 LQKENI. The CDR3 is 14 amino acids. Losses at the gene ends were 6 bases for V and 7 bases for J; bases not matched to a gene: 8.